One sample yielded the 10 T cell receptor beta chains listed below, sequenced in a study of blood T cell repertoires in COVID-19. TCRdb's table, derived via immunoSEQ multiplex PCR, lists solely in-frame clones and lacks some. Of 200,000 to 250,000 clones in the sample, 86% were seen once. What was sequenced was peripheral blood. The receptor source for this set is a woman in her forties or fifties with COVID-19, enrolled during active disease.

This sequence joins TRBV10-2 and TRBJ1-2; D remains ambiguous. The CDR3 sequence is 12 residues long. CDR1 WSHSY and CDR2 SAAADI come from the germline V gene. Trimming removed 2 bases at V and 6 bases at J, with 7 bases between. This CDR3 is CASSETGDGYTF. The DNA for the CDR3 is TGCGCCAGCAGTGAGACTGGAGATGGCTACACCTTC.

The J gene is TRBJ2-3, the V gene TRBV6-2 or TRBV6-3, with 8 bases that match TRBD1. Germline CDR1 MNHEY, CDR2 SVGEGT. CDR3 length equals 15 residues. The trim removed 6 bases at V and 1 base at J, leaving 6 bases unmatched. CDR3 sequence reads: CASSWTGYRTDTQYF. The CDR3 coding sequence is TGTGCCAGCAGCTGGACAGGGTATCGCACAGATACGCAGTATTTT.

The rearrangement joins TRBV19 to TRBJ1-6, with TRBD1 matching 7 bases. The CDR3 has 15 amino acids. Germline values: CDR1 LNHDA, CDR2 SQIVND (reference sequence). The ends lost 4 bases at V and 6 bases at J; junction bases unmatched: 6. In nucleotides, the CDR3 is TGTGCCAGTAGTACCGGACAGGTAGCTAATTCACCCCTCCACTTT. As protein: CASSTGQVANSPLHF.

The V call is TRBV7-3, the J call TRBJ1-1; the D is unclear. Germline V CDR1 and CDR2: SGHTA, FQGTGA. This CDR3 comprises 14 residues. Trimming stripped 3 bases from V and 5 bases from J, with 13 bases between. In nucleotides, the CDR3 is TGTGCCAGCAGCTTGGGTCCAGGAACAACTGAAGCTTTCTTT. It yields the protein CASSLGPGTTEAFF.

This clone was observed a single time. The CDR3 coding sequence is TGTGCCACCAGAGGGCGGAGGAGGGACACCGGGGAGCTGTTTTTT. Translating gives CATRGRRRDTGELFF. J is TRBJ2-2 and V is TRBV19, with a weak D call TRBD2 (6 bases). Looked up from germline, CDR1 is LNHDA and CDR2 is SQIVND (reference sequence). CDR3 length: 15 residues. Trimming cost V 10 bases and J 3 bases, with 18 bases left between them.

This chain uses TRBV4-3 with TRBJ2-7; TRBD1 is a possible D gene (5 bases). Trimming left V 0 bases short and J 2 bases short, with 14 bases between. The CDR3 extends over 16 amino acids. From germline, CDR1 is LGHNA and CDR2 YSLEER. As DNA, the CDR3 is TGCGCCAGCAGCCAAGAAGGGGATTCAATGGCCTACGAGCAGTACTTC. The encoded protein is CASSQEGDSMAYEQYF.

The genes are TRBV3-1 (or the pseudogene TRBV3-2) and TRBJ2-2; D ambiguous. The V gene's germline CDR1 is LGHDT and CDR2 YNNKEL (reference sequence). V lost 4 bases and J lost 5, with 8 bases in between. This CDR3 comprises 13 residues. The DNA for the CDR3 is TGTGCCAGCAGCCCTCAAGCTACCGGGGAGCTGTTTTTT. Its protein is CASSPQATGELFF.

The rearrangement links TRBV5-1 to TRBJ2-3; 7 positions match TRBD1. This CDR3 has 15 amino acids. Germline trimming cut 5 bases from V and 7 bases from J; bases unmatched to any gene: 13. Germline V gene data show CDR1 as SGHRS and CDR2 as YFSETQ. The CDR3 DNA reads as TGCGCCAGCAGGAACCAGGACAGGACGAGGAATACGCAGTATTTT. This encodes CASRNQDRTRNTQYF.

The chain recombines TRBV29-1 with TRBJ1-2, with D tentatively TRBD1 (5 bases). The CDR3 is 14 residues long. Trimming removed 6 bases at V and 0 bases at J, with 14 bases between. Germline loops: CDR1 SQVTM, CDR2 ANQGSEA. The CDR3 DNA is TGCAGCGTAGGCGGGGCACTCCCTAACTATGGCTACACCTTC. This codes for CSVGGALPNYGYTF.

The rearrangement uses TRBV19 and TRBJ2-5; 10 bases fit TRBD1. The germline gives CDR1 LNHDA, CDR2 SQIVND (reference sequence). Trimming cost V 10 bases and J 8 bases; bases outside gene matches: 7. The length of the CDR3 is 12 residues. CDR3 bases: TGTGCCACCGCGGGACAGGGGAGTACCCAGTACTTC. Its translation is CATAGQGSTQYF. Combining the CDR3 with reference TRBV19 and TRBJ2-5 gives the whole variable domain DGGITQSPKYLFRKEGQNVTLSCEQNLNHDAMYWYRQDPGQGLRLIYYSQIVNDFQKGDIAEGYSVSREKKESFPLTVTSAQKNPTAFYLCATAGQGSTQYFGPGTRLLVL.